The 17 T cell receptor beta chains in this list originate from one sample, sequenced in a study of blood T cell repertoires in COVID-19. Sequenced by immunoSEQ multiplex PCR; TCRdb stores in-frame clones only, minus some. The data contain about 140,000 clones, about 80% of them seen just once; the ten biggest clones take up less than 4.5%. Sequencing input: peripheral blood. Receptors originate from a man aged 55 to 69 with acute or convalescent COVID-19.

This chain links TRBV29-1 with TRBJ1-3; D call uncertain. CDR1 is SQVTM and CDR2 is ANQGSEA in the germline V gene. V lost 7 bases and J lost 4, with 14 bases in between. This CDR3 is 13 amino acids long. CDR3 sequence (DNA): TGCAGCGCCCGAGAGGGCGGCGGAAACACCATATATTTT. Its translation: CSAREGGGNTIYF.

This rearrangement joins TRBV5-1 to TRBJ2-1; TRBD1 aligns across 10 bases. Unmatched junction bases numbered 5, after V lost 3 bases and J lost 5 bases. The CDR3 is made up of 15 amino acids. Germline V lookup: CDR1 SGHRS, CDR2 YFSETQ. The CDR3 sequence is CASSYGQGGNNEQFF. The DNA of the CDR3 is TGCGCCAGCAGCTATGGACAGGGGGGGAACAATGAGCAGTTCTTC.

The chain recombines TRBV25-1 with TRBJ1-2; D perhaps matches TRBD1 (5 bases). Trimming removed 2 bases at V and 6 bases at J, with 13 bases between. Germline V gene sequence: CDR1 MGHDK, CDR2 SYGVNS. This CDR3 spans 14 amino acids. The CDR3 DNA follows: TGTGCCAGCAGTGAACCGGGACTAATGGATGGCTACACCTTC. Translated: CASSEPGLMDGYTF.

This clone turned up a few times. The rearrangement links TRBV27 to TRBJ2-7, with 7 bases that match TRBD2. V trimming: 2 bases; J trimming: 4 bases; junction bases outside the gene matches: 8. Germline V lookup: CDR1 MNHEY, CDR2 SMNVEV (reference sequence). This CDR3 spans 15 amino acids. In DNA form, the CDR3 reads TGTGCCAGCAGTTTAATCCCTAGCGGCACATACGAGCAGTACTTC. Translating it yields CASSLIPSGTYEQYF.

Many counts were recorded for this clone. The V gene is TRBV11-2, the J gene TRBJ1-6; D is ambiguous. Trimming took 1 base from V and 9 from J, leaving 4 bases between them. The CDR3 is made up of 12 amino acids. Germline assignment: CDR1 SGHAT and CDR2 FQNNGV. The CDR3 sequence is CASSLGSSPLHF. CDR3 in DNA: TGTGCCAGCAGCTTAGGTAGTTCACCCCTCCACTTT.

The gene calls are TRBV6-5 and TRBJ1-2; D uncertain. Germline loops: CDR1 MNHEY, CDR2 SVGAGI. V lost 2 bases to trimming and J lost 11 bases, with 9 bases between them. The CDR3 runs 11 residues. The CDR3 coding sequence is TGTGCCAGCAGTTACGGAGAAGTGTACACCTTC. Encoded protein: CASSYGEVYTF.

The DNA of the CDR3 is TGTGCCAGCGGGGCCCGAAGAATCGAGCAGTACTTC. Protein product: CASGARRIEQYF. This rearrangement joins TRBV7-8 to TRBJ2-7; TRBD1 might be the D (5 bases). This CDR3 region has 12 residues. Trimming removed 8 bases from V and 6 bases from J, with 14 bases in between. CDR1 is SGHVS and CDR2 is FQNEAQ in the germline V gene. The whole variable domain, filled in from reference TRBV7-8 and TRBJ2-7, reads GAGVSQSPRYKVAKRGQDVALRCDPISGHVSLFWYQQALGQGPEFLTYFQNEAQLDKSGLPSDRFFAERPEGSVSTLKIQRTQQEDSAVYLCASGARRIEQYFGPGTRLTVT.

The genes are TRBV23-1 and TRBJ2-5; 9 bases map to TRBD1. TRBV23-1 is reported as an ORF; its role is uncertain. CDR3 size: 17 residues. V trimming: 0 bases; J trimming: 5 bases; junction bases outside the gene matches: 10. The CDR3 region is CASSQSYRDRVRETQYF. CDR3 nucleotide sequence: TGCGCCAGCAGTCAATCCTACCGGGACAGGGTCCGGGAGACCCAGTACTTC.

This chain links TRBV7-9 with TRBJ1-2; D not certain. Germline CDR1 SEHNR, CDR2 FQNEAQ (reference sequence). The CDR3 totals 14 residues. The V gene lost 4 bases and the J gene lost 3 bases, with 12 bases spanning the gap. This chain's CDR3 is CASSSAGSHYGYTF. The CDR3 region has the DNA TGTGCCAGCAGCTCTGCGGGATCGCACTATGGCTACACCTTC.

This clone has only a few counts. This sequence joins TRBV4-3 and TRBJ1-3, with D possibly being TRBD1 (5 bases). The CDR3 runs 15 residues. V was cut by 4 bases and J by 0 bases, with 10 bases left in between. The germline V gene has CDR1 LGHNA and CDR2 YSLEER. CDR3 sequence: CASSPHRTSGNTIYF. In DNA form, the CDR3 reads TGCGCCAGCAGCCCACACAGGACCTCTGGAAACACCATATATTTT.

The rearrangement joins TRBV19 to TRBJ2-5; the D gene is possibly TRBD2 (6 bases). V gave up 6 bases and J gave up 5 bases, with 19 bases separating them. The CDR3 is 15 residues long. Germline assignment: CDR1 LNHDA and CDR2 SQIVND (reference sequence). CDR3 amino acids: CASRTGASVRETQYF. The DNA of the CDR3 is TGTGCCAGTAGAACCGGGGCTAGCGTGAGGGAGACCCAGTACTTC.

The CDR3 reads CASRASGSYEQYF. The DNA of the CDR3 is TGTGCCAGCAGGGCTAGCGGGAGCTACGAGCAGTACTTC. The V and J genes are TRBV7-2 and TRBJ2-7, with 10 bases lining up with TRBD2. The CDR3 length is 13 residues. After removal of 6 bases from V and 3 bases from J, the junction contained 2 bases not matched to a gene. Per the germline V gene, CDR1 is SGHTA and CDR2 is FQGNSA.

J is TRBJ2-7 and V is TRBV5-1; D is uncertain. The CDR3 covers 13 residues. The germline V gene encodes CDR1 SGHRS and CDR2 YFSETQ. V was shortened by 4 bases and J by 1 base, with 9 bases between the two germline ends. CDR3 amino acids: CASSPPSSYEQYF. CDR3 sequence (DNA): TGCGCCAGCAGCCCTCCTTCTTCCTACGAGCAGTACTTC.

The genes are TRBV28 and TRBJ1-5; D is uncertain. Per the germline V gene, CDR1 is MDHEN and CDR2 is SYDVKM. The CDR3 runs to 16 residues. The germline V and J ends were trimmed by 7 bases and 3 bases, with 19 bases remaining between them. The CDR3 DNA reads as TGTGCCAGCACCCCCCAGCTGACCGGAGTCAATCAGCCCCAGCATTTT. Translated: CASTPQLTGVNQPQHF.

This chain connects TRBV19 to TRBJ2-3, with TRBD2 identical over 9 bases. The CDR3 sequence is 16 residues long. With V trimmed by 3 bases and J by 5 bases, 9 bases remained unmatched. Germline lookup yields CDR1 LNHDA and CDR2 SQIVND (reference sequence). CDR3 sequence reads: CASSMVAGEFGDTQYF. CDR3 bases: TGTGCCAGTAGTATGGTAGCGGGAGAATTCGGAGATACGCAGTATTTT.

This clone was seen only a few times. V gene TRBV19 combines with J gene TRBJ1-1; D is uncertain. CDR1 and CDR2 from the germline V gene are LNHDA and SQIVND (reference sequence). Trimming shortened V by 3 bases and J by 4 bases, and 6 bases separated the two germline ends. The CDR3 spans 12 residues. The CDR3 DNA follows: TGTGCCAGTAGTATTGAGGGCACTGAAGCTTTCTTT. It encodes CASSIEGTEAFF. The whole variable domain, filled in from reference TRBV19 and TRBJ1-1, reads DGGITQSPKYLFRKEGQNVTLSCEQNLNHDAMYWYRQDPGQGLRLIYYSQIVNDFQKGDIAEGYSVSREKKESFPLTVTSAQKNPTAFYLCASSIEGTEAFFGQGTRLTVV.

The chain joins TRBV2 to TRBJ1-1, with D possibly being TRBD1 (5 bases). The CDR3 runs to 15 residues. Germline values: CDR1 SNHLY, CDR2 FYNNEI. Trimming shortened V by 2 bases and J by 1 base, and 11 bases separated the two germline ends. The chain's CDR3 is CASSELGGENTEAFF. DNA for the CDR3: TGTGCCAGCAGTGAACTGGGGGGAGAGAACACTGAAGCTTTCTTT.